The 13 T cell receptor beta chains given below trace back to one sample, sequenced in a study of cytomegalovirus exposure and HLA in healthy donors. TCRdb keeps only in-frame clones here, not all; method: immunoSEQ multiplex PCR. The table lists about 120,000 clones, 85% of them singletons. Sequencing was done on a sample of PBMCs. The receptors derive from a woman aged 25 to 39 in good health and CMV-seronegative.

The J gene is TRBJ2-5, the V gene TRBV7-9, with a weak D call TRBD2 (5 bases). This CDR3 contains 15 residues. Germline V gene sequence: CDR1 SEHNR, CDR2 FQNEAQ (reference sequence). Trimming stripped 2 bases from V and 2 bases from J, with 12 bases between. Here the CDR3 reads CASSLSSGFQETQYF. CDR3 sequence (DNA): TGTGCCAGCAGCTTATCCTCGGGGTTTCAAGAGACCCAGTACTTC.

The chain joins TRBV9 to TRBJ1-3; D gene uncertain. Trimming shortened V by 4 bases and J by 0 bases, and 2 bases separated the two germline ends. Germline values: CDR1 SGDLS, CDR2 YYNGEE. The CDR3 is 12 residues long. The CDR3 DNA reads TGTGCCAGCAGCCACTCTGGAAACACCATATATTTT. It specifies CASSHSGNTIYF. Based on the CDR3 plus reference TRBV9 and TRBJ1-3, the full variable domain is DSGVTQTPKHLITATGQRVTLRCSPRSGDLSVYWYQQSLDQGLQFLIQYYNGEERAKGNILERFSAQQFPDLHSELNLSSLELGDSALYFCASSHSGNTIYFGEGSWLTVV.

The V and J genes are TRBV7-2 and TRBJ2-4, with D possibly matching TRBD1 (6 bases). Trimming left V 2 bases short and J 6 bases short, with 11 bases between. Germline V gives CDR1 SGHTA, CDR2 FQGNSA. CDR3 length: 14 residues. The CDR3: CASSLSTGLNIQYF. The CDR3 DNA is TGTGCCAGCAGCTTATCCACAGGGTTAAACATTCAGTACTTC.

This chain connects TRBV27 to TRBJ2-7; the D gene is possibly TRBD2 (7 bases). Germline CDR1 is MNHEY and CDR2 is SMNVEV (reference sequence). CDR3 length: 15 amino acids. Trimming left V 2 bases short and J 2 bases short, with 13 bases between. Written as DNA, the CDR3 is TGTGCCAGCAGTTTAGGGGGGGGGCTTCCCTACGAGCAGTACTTC. As protein: CASSLGGGLPYEQYF.

The J gene is TRBJ2-6, the V gene TRBV5-6; 7 bases align to TRBD1. Germline CDR1 is SGHDT and CDR2 is YYEEEE. Trimming removed 6 bases from V and 9 bases from J; junction bases left unmatched: 12. The CDR3 consists of 15 residues. The CDR3 loop is CASTLGQGDRNVLTF. In DNA, the CDR3 is TGTGCCAGCACCCTCGGGCAGGGGGACCGCAACGTCCTGACTTTC.

V and J are TRBV30 and TRBJ2-5; a possible D gene is TRBD2 (6 bases). CDR1 is GTSNPN, CDR2 SVGIG, per germline (reference sequence). Trimming took 1 base from V and 1 from J, leaving 13 bases between them. The CDR3 spans 15 residues. CDR3 coding DNA: TGTGCCTGGAGTGCCCACGCGGGGCGCCAAGAGACCCAGTACTTC. Translated: CAWSAHAGRQETQYF.

The chain combines TRBV7-8 with TRBJ2-7; no definite D call. The germline V gene encodes CDR1 SGHVS and CDR2 FQNEAQ. V lost 1 base and J 3 bases, leaving 7 bases between the germline ends. The CDR3 totals 13 residues. CDR3 nucleotide sequence: TGTGCCAGCAGCTTAGGTCAGATCTACGAGCAGTACTTC. It yields the protein CASSLGQIYEQYF.

The chain joins TRBV14 to TRBJ2-6; 9 bases are shared with TRBD1. Losses at the gene ends were 3 bases for V and 4 bases for J; bases not matched to a gene: 4. The CDR3 runs 16 residues. The germline gives CDR1 SGHDN, CDR2 FVKESK. The CDR3 nucleotides read TGTGCCAGCAGCCATAACAGGGGGCAAGGGGCCAACGTCCTGACTTTC. Its translation is CASSHNRGQGANVLTF. Full variable domain (missing parts from reference TRBV14 and TRBJ2-6): EAGVTQFPSHSVIEKGQTVTLRCDPISGHDNLYWYRRVMGKEIKFLLHFVKESKQDESGMPNNRFLAERTGGTYSTLKVQPAELEDSGVYFCASSHNRGQGANVLTFGAGSRLTVL.

V usage is TRBV2 and J usage is TRBJ2-7; D not certain. Germline assignment: CDR1 SNHLY and CDR2 FYNNEI. CDR3 size: 15 residues. The germline V and J ends were trimmed by 1 base and 1 base, with 11 bases remaining between them. CDR3 sequence: CASSEGPSWSYEQYF. As DNA, the CDR3 is TGTGCCAGCAGTGAAGGCCCTAGTTGGTCCTACGAGCAGTACTTC.

V and J are TRBV7-9 and TRBJ2-3; D is perhaps TRBD2 (6 bases). V was clipped by 1 base and J by 11 bases, with 10 bases between them. The CDR3 is made up of 12 amino acids. Germline-derived CDR1 and CDR2 are SEHNR and FQNEAQ (reference sequence). Here the CDR3 reads CASSLELARQYF. In DNA form, the CDR3 reads TGTGCCAGCAGCTTAGAACTAGCCAGGCAGTATTTT.

The chain recombines TRBV15 with TRBJ2-7; possible D gene TRBD1, 5 bases. Trimming stripped 2 bases from V and 2 bases from J, with 19 bases between. The germline V gene encodes CDR1 LNHNV and CDR2 YYDKDF (reference sequence). This CDR3 has 17 residues. As DNA, the CDR3 is TGTGCCACCAGCAGACCCCCGGAGCAGGGCCTGACCTACGAGCAGTACTTC. It encodes CATSRPPEQGLTYEQYF.

This clone was counted once. The rearrangement links TRBV6-5 to TRBJ2-1; TRBD1 matches 8 bases. J gave up 5 bases and V 6 bases, and 6 bases lay outside the gene matches. Germline-derived CDR1 and CDR2 are MNHEY and SVGAGI. The CDR3 is made up of 14 amino acids. This CDR3 is CASRPGQGNNEQFF. In nucleotides, the CDR3 is TGTGCCAGCAGACCCGGACAGGGCAACAATGAGCAGTTCTTC.

The rearrangement uses TRBV6-1 and TRBJ1-1, with 11 bases that match TRBD1. The germline CDR1 and CDR2 sequences are MNHNS and SASEGT. CDR3 length: 15 amino acids. Losses at the gene ends were 7 bases for V and 3 bases for J; bases not matched to a gene: 7. The CDR3 bases are TGTGCCAGCACCCGACGGACAGGGGGCCACACTGAAGCTTTCTTT. Residues: CASTRRTGGHTEAFF.